This TCR beta chain originates from a study of T cells in Graves' hyperthyroidism and ophthalmopathy. The CDR3 spans 13 residues. Germline V lookup: CDR1 DFQATT, CDR2 SNEGSKA (reference sequence). V was clipped by 3 bases and J by 4 bases, with 11 bases between them. RNA transcripts were the template for amplifying TCR beta CDR3 regions. The HTBI primer set drove a first-round RT-PCR of the TCR CDR3. TCRdb processed the multiplex PCR reads anew with MiXCR; each CDR3 protein has one entry. Here the sample spans hundreds of thousands of distinct CDR3 sequences, 16% being singletons. Sequencing used blood. J is TRBJ2-3 and V is TRBV20-1, with TRBD2 as a possible D gene (5 bases). This receptor was obtained from a woman aged 40 to 50 with Graves' ophthalmopathy. CDR3: CSASDPRADTQYF. The CDR3 nucleotides read TGCAGTGCTAGTGACCCGAGGGCAGATACGCAGTATTTT.